This T cell receptor (beta chain) was captured by sequencing in a study of T cell responses to AZD1222 COVID-19 vaccine. Study-wide points: Seropositive status at baseline applied to only five or six AZD1222 recipients. The span of vaccine-associated CD4 TCRs extended across spike, with dominance at 160-218 and 743-854.

Produced via immunoSEQ multiplex PCR; TCRdb's table is partial and in-frame only. In the table there are approximately 120,000 clones, less than 95% of which are singletons. About this clone: Its target is not known.

The receptor was isolated from an adult in good health. This material consisted of peripheral blood, taken on day 0 of AZD1222 vaccination.

The CDR3 here is CASSSPGQGLYEQYF. The CDR3 DNA sequence: TGTGCCAGCAGCTCCCCGGGACAGGGTTTATACGAGCAGTACTTC. V is TRBV7-9 and J is TRBJ2-7, with 9 bases matching TRBD1. Per the germline V gene, CDR1 is SEHNR and CDR2 is FQNEAQ (reference sequence). The ends lost 4 bases at V and 4 bases at J; junction bases unmatched: 8. The CDR3 length is 15 residues.